This T cell receptor beta chain was identified during a study of cytomegalovirus exposure and HLA in healthy donors. Study summary: In an earlier analysis, some 110 million unique TCR beta sequences were found from about 190 million T cells. Study conclusions and caveats: Researchers had no immune exposure information except CMV serostatus available.

Samples came from healthy bone marrow donors. PCR amplification relied on 60 Vbeta primers (plus 13 Jbeta primers). The method was immunoSEQ multiplex PCR; TCRdb's version includes in-frame clones alone and lacks a portion of them. Here the sample spans approximately 140,000 clones, approximately 71% being singletons. V trimming: 2 bases; J trimming: 2 bases; junction bases outside the gene matches: 3. Germline CDR1 SGHRS, CDR2 YFSETQ. The CDR3 loop spans 14 amino acids. As concerns this clone: Its antigen is currently unknown.

Source material: PBMCs. The chain employs TRBV5-1 and TRBJ2-7, with 8 positions matching TRBD2. The receptor's source is an older woman in good health and CMV-seronegative. The CDR3 DNA is TGCGCCAGCAGCTTTGAGCGGGGGACCTACGAGCAGTACTTC. Encoded protein: CASSFERGTYEQYF. Complete variable domain (other parts from reference TRBV5-1 and TRBJ2-7): KAGVTQTPRYLIKTRGQQVTLSCSPISGHRSVSWYQQTPGQGLQFLFEYFSETQRNKGNFPGRFSGRQFSNSRSEMNVSTLELGDSALYLCASSFERGTYEQYFGPGTRLTVT.